This TCR beta chain was recovered during a study of beta chain features in type 1 diabetes. Study results and caveats: Moderately but significantly shorter TCRB CDR3s were found in Type 1 diabetes patients in all four CD4+ subsets.

Germline V gene lookup returns CDR1 SGHNT and CDR2 YENEEA. There are 14 residues in the CDR3. Between the trimmed V and J ends, which lost 5 bases and 11 bases, there was a span of 21 bases. Markers CD45RO/CCR7/CD25/CD127/CD95/CD27 served to sort CD4+ naive, central memory, regulatory and stem cell-like memory cells. For this clone: Its antigen remains unknown.

The sequenced template was cDNA made from the entire isolated RNA. Sequenced by immunoSEQ multiplex PCR; TCRdb stores in-frame clones only, minus some. The profile shows almost 350,000 clones, approximately 10% of them singletons. The sequenced sample was central memory CD4+ T cells from blood. The sequence was obtained from a man under 40 with type 1 diabetes. The V call is TRBV11-3, the J call TRBJ2-5; a weak D match, TRBD1 (6 bases). The CDR3 reads CASSTARDTVTQYF. The DNA for the CDR3 is TGTGCCAGCAGCACGGCCCGGGACACGGTGACGCAGTACTTC.